This TCR beta chain was profiled in a study of monozygotic twins with inflammatory bowel disease. Someone took an approximately 2.4 ml blood sample from each of the donors. Whole-blood total RNA was extracted without T cell sorting. Starting material for each TCR library was roughly 3,500 ng of total RNA. Template switching introduced UMIs that contain a 6-nucleotide sample barcode. TCRdb re-called the 5' RACE reads and catalogs CDR3 proteins one per entry, DNA excluded. Its clone listing holds some 400,000 distinct CDR3 sequences. Germline-derived CDR1 and CDR2 are SGHVS and FQNEAQ. CDR3 length: 13 residues.

The V call is TRBV7-8, the J call TRBJ2-7; TCRdb's D call, TRBD1, is unchecked because there is no DNA. The source material was blood. The TCR sequence derives from a human donor with ulcerative colitis or Crohn's disease, or a healthy co-twin of an affected twin (not recorded which). The CDR3 region is CASSPWAGLEQYF. The complete variable domain, with remaining parts taken from reference TRBV7-8 and TRBJ2-7, reads GAGVSQSPRYKVAKRGQDVALRCDPISGHVSLFWYQQALGQGPEFLTYFQNEAQLDKSGLPSDRFFAERPEGSVSTLKIQRTQQEDSAVYLCASSPWAGLEQYFGPGTRLTVT.